This is a list of T cell receptor beta chains from one sample in a study of blood T cell repertoires in COVID-19. Only in-frame clones appear in the TCRdb table, and some are missing; sequencing was by immunoSEQ multiplex PCR. Among around 250,000 clones listed, 86% were seen once. Sequenced sample: peripheral blood. These receptors were taken from a man of 80 years or more with acute or convalescent COVID-19. Both conserved end residues are part of each CDR3. A D gene is named only where the DNA matches it firmly. Some rows have no size entry. The others give once, few or many, or a class for an expanded clone.

D gene | clone size | J gene | V gene | CDR3 length | CDR3 DNA | CDR3 protein
NA | NA | TRBJ1-1 | TRBV25-1 | 13 | TGTGCCAGCAGTGGATACAGGGTCACTGAAGCTTTCTTT | CASSGYRVTEAFF
NA | NA | TRBJ2-5 | TRBV5-1 | 14 | TGCGCCAGCAGCCTCGGGGTGGACCAAGAGACCCAGTACTTC | CASSLGVDQETQYF
NA | NA | TRBJ2-4 | TRBV6-2/TRBV6-3 | 17 | TGTGCCAGCAGTTCGAGGAGGGGGGGTAACGCCAAAAACATTCAGTACTTC | CASSSRRGGNAKNIQYF
NA | NA | TRBJ1-1 | TRBV6-5 | 13 | TGTGCCAGCAGTTACAGGGACACCAAGCGAGCTTTCTTT | CASSYRDTKRAFF
NA | NA | TRBJ1-4 | TRBV10-3 | 14 | TGTGCCATCAGTGGAACGGGGGTAAATGAAAAACTGTTTTTT | CAISGTGVNEKLFF
TRBD1 | once | TRBJ1-2 | TRBV5-4 | 14 | TGTGCCAGCAGACCCCAGGGGACAGGGGGTGGCTACACCTTC | CASRPQGTGGGYTF
TRBD2 | NA | TRBJ2-1 | TRBV15 | 16 | TGTGCCACCAGCTCTAATCCTAGCGGCCCCTCTTCTGAGCAGTTCTTC | CATSSNPSGPSSEQFF
NA | NA | TRBJ2-3 | TRBV10-2 | 11 | TGCGCCAGCAGTGGGCGGGGTACGCAGTATTTT | CASSGRGTQYF
NA | NA | TRBJ2-3 | TRBV18 | 16 | TGTGCCAGCTCTCCGGGCCACCTTGGGGGCGTCGATACGCAGTATTTT | CASSPGHLGGVDTQYF
NA | NA | TRBJ1-5 | TRBV7-9 | 12 | TGTGCCAGCAGCTTAGATCTTCAGCCCCAGCATTTT | CASSLDLQPQHF
TRBD2 | NA | TRBJ2-1 | TRBV6-2/TRBV6-3 | 16 | TGTGCCAGCAGTTCAACCCGGGGGGGGACCTACAATGAGCAGTTCTTC | CASSSTRGGTYNEQFF
NA | NA | TRBJ2-5 | TRBV6-5 | 13 | TGTGCCAGCAATGGACAGTTCCAAGAGACCCAGTACTTC | CASNGQFQETQYF
NA | NA | TRBJ2-1 | TRBV25-1 | 13 | TGTGCCAGCAGTGGCCATAGCTGGCCCGAGCAGTTCTTC | CASSGHSWPEQFF
NA | NA | TRBJ2-2 | TRBV28 | 14 | TGTGCCAGCAGCCGGGTGGTGAACACCGGGGAGCTGTTTTTT | CASSRVVNTGELFF
NA | NA | TRBJ2-1 | TRBV5-6 | 17 | TGTGCCAGCAGCTCACTGACAGTCCTTATCTCCTACAATGAGCAGTTCTTC | CASSSLTVLISYNEQFF
TRBD2 | NA | TRBJ2-1 | TRBV6-1 | 15 | TGTGCCAGCAGTGAAGGTAGCGGGGGTTACAATGAGCAGTTCTTC | CASSEGSGGYNEQFF
NA | NA | TRBJ1-5 | TRBV15 | 15 | TGTGCCACCAGCAGTCCCTCGGAGGGAGGGGACATCCAGCATTTT | CATSSPSEGGDIQHF
NA | few | TRBJ1-2 | TRBV9 | 14 | TGTGCCAGCAGCGCTACAGGAGCTAACTATGGCTACACCTTC | CASSATGANYGYTF
NA | NA | TRBJ2-7 | TRBV18 | 13 | TGTGCCACCGAAGAGGCAAACGGCTACGAGCAGTACTTC | CATEEANGYEQYF
NA | NA | TRBJ2-5 | TRBV7-9 | 16 | TGTGCCAGCAGCTTAGTCGCGGGGGCCCACCGGGAGACCCAGTACTTC | CASSLVAGAHRETQYF
NA | once | TRBJ1-5 | TRBV5-1 | 14 | TGCGCCAGCAGCTTGGGGAGTTTTGGACAGCCCCAGCATTTT | CASSLGSFGQPQHF
NA | NA | TRBJ2-7 | TRBV19 | 14 | TGTGCCAGTAATGTGGGGGAGGTAGGAGCCGAGCAGTACTTC | CASNVGEVGAEQYF
NA | NA | TRBJ2-2 | TRBV19 | 12 | TGTGCCAGTAGAAGGAGCACCGGGGAGCTGTTTTTT | CASRRSTGELFF
TRBD1 | NA | TRBJ2-7 | TRBV7-2 | 15 | TGTGCCAGCAGCTTAGCGGGACAGGGGGACTACGAGCAGTACTTC | CASSLAGQGDYEQYF
TRBD2 | NA | TRBJ2-2 | TRBV5-1 | 14 | TGCGCCAGCAGCCTAGCGGGAGTCGCCGGGGAGCTGTTTTTT | CASSLAGVAGELFF
NA | NA | TRBJ2-1 | TRBV24-1 | 11 | TGTGCCACCAGTGGTCTATATGAGCAGTTCTTC | CATSGLYEQFF
NA | NA | TRBJ1-2 | TRBV4-1 | 16 | TGCGCCAGCAGCCCCTCCTGGCAGGGACTTTCCTATGGCTACACCTTC | CASSPSWQGLSYGYTF
NA | once | TRBJ2-5 | TRBV20-1 | 11 | TGCAGTGCTTTGGGGGGAGAGACCCAGTACTTC | CSALGGETQYF
TRBD1 | NA | TRBJ1-5 | TRBV18 | 15 | TGTGCCAGCTCTCAAGACAGGGGGAGCAATCAGCCCCAGCATTTT | CASSQDRGSNQPQHF
NA | NA | TRBJ2-1 | TRBV6-1 | 14 | TGTGCCAGCAGTGAGACAGACCAGGTCAATGAGCAGTTCTTC | CASSETDQVNEQFF
NA | NA | TRBJ1-2 | TRBV5-1 | 14 | TGCGCCAGCAGCTTGGAGGTTCAGGGCGTTGGCTACACCTTC | CASSLEVQGVGYTF
TRBD1 | once | TRBJ2-7 | TRBV19 | 14 | TGTGCCAGTAGTATTACAGGGGGAGGATACGAGCAGTACTTC | CASSITGGGYEQYF
NA | NA | TRBJ2-1 | TRBV9 | 16 | TGTGCCAGCAGCGTAGGCGGCGGGGTAGGCTACAATGAGCAGTTCTTC | CASSVGGGVGYNEQFF
NA | NA | TRBJ1-4 | TRBV7-2 | 15 | TGTGCCAGCAGCCCCGCGGGACCAGCTAATGAAAAACTGTTTTTT | CASSPAGPANEKLFF
TRBD1 | NA | TRBJ2-7 | TRBV2 | 14 | TGTGCCAGCAGGGCCGGGACAGGAGCCTACGAGCAGTACTTC | CASRAGTGAYEQYF
TRBD1 | NA | TRBJ1-6 | TRBV28 | 15 | TGTGCCAGCAGTTCCAGCACAGGGGTTAATTCACCCCTCCACTTT | CASSSSTGVNSPLHF
NA | NA | TRBJ1-1 | TRBV6-2/TRBV6-3 | 17 | TGTGCCAGCAGTTACCCCAGGGAGGGGAGCATGAACACTGAAGCTTTCTTT | CASSYPREGSMNTEAFF
NA | NA | TRBJ2-7 | TRBV28 | 13 | TGTGCCAGCAGTCCACACACATCCTACGAGCAGTACTTC | CASSPHTSYEQYF
NA | NA | TRBJ1-5 | TRBV6-4 | 13 | TGTGCCAGCAGTGACTCGGGGGGACAGCCCCAGCATTTT | CASSDSGGQPQHF
NA | NA | TRBJ1-6 | TRBV4-3 | 14 | TGCGCCAGCAGCCGTGGGCGGGAAAATTCACCCCTCCACTTT | CASSRGRENSPLHF
NA | NA | TRBJ1-1 | TRBV19 | 16 | TGTGCCAGTAGTATGCGCAGGGGCCAGCGTAACACTGAAGCTTTCTTT | CASSMRRGQRNTEAFF
NA | NA | TRBJ2-5 | TRBV7-7 | 18 | TGTGCTAGCAGCACCAACTTTGGAGGGGAGATTCACCAAGAGACCCAGTACTTC | CASSTNFGGEIHQETQYF
TRBD1 | NA | TRBJ1-5 | TRBV28 | 14 | TGTGCCAGCAGCCTAACAGGGGGCTATCAGCCCCAGCATTTT | CASSLTGGYQPQHF
NA | NA | TRBJ2-7 | TRBV28 | 12 | TGTGCCAGCTCAACTGAACCCTACGAGCAGTACTTC | CASSTEPYEQYF
NA | NA | TRBJ2-1 | TRBV5-1 | 15 | TGCGCCACCTATAGAGGGCCGATGGAAGAAGGGGAGCAGTTCTTC | CATYRGPMEEGEQFF
TRBD1 | NA | TRBJ2-2 | TRBV10-3 | 15 | TGTGCCATCAGTGATAGACAGGGGAACACCGGGGAGCTGTTTTTT | CAISDRQGNTGELFF